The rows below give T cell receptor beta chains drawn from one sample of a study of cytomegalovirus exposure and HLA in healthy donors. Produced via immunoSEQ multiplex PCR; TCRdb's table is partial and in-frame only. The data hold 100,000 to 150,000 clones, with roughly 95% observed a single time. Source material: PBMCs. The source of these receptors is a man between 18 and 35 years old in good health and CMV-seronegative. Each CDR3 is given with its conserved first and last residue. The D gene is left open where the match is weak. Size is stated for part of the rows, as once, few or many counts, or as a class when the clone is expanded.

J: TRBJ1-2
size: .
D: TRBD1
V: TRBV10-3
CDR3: CATTGGNYGYTF
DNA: TGTGCCACCACAGGGGGCAACTATGGCTACACCTTC

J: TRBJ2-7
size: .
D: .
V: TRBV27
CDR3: CASSSSSYEQYF
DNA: TGTGCCAGCAGTTCGAGCTCCTACGAGCAGTACTTC

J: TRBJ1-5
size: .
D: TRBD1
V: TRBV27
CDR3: CASSPRQGGQPQHF
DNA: TGTGCCAGCAGTCCCCGACAGGGGGGTCAGCCCCAGCATTTT

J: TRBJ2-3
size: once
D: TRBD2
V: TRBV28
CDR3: CASTERTSGGTDTQYF
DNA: TGTGCCAGCACCGAAAGGACTAGCGGGGGCACAGATACGCAGTATTTT

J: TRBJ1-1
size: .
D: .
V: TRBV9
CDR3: CASSVGSGPVNTEAFF
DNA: TGTGCCAGCAGCGTAGGTTCTGGGCCGGTGAACACTGAAGCTTTCTTT

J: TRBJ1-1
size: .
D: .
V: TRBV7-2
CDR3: CASSLGQMNTEAFF
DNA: TGTGCCAGCAGCTTGGGCCAAATGAACACTGAAGCTTTCTTT

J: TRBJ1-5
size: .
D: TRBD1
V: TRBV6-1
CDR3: CASWARGSQPQHF
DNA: TGTGCCAGCTGGGCCAGGGGGTCTCAGCCCCAGCATTTT

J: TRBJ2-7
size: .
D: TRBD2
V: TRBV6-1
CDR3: CASSVELAGGYEQYF
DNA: TGTGCCAGCAGTGTCGAACTAGCGGGAGGGTACGAGCAGTACTTC

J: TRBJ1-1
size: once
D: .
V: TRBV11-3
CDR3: CASSAGQWGVNTEAFF
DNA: TGTGCCAGCAGCGCCGGACAGTGGGGAGTGAACACTGAAGCTTTCTTT

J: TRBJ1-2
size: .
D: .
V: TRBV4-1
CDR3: CASSHLLDSRGYGYTF
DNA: TGCGCCAGCAGCCATCTATTGGACTCGCGAGGCTATGGCTACACCTTC

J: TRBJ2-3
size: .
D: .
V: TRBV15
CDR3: CATSRVVGPTDTQYF
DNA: TGTGCCACCAGCAGAGTGGTGGGGCCCACAGATACGCAGTATTTT

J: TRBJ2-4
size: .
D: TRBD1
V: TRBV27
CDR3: CASSSQLGTGSLGAKNIQYF
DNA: TGTGCCAGCAGTTCCCAGTTGGGGACAGGGTCCTTGGGCGCCAAAAACATTCAGTACTTC

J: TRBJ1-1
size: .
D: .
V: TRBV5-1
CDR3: CASSIFLSGTEAFF
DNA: TGCGCCAGCAGCATCTTCTTGAGCGGCACTGAAGCTTTCTTT

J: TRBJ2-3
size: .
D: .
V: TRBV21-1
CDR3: CASSKSVRGYTDTQYF
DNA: TGTGCCAGCAGCAAATCGGTCAGGGGATACACAGATACGCAGTATTTT